This T cell receptor beta chain was sequenced in a study of control samples from healthy donors and cancer patients. Clones were read by immunoSEQ multiplex PCR, and TCRdb kept only the in-frame ones, dropping some. The table includes 95,000 to 130,000 clones, over 90% detected once. The CDR3 has 14 amino acids. The V and J ends lost 8 bases and 4 bases respectively, with 18 bases between them. Germline V CDR1 and CDR2: SGHRS, YFSETQ. The source is a man in his thirties or forties in good health. The genes are TRBV5-1 and TRBJ2-5; tentative D call: TRBD2 (5 bases). The specimen was blood. CDR3 DNA sequence: TGCGCCAGTAATAAGGGAGACTGGGCAGAGACCCAGTACTTC. This sequence encodes CASNKGDWAETQYF.